These 23 T cell receptor beta chains were sequenced from one sample in a study of radiotherapy plus CTLA-4 blockade in lung cancer. Generated by immunoSEQ multiplex PCR, the TCRdb table keeps only in-frame clones and is missing some. The sample records some 90,000 clones, roughly four fifths being singletons. This material consisted of peripheral blood, taken from a patient treated with radiotherapy plus ipilimumab. These receptors were obtained from a human donor with non-small cell lung cancer who had stable disease on radiotherapy plus ipilimumab.

This chain connects TRBV2 to TRBJ1-2, with 7 bases aligning to TRBD1. The germline gives CDR1 SNHLY, CDR2 FYNNEI. The V and J ends lost 4 bases and 0 bases, in that order; junction bases with no gene match: 2. The CDR3 has 14 residues. This chain's CDR3 is CASSAGQANYGYTF. The CDR3 nucleotides are TGTGCCAGCAGTGCCGGACAGGCTAACTATGGCTACACCTTC. Drawing the rest from reference TRBV2 and TRBJ1-2, the complete variable domain is EPEVTQTPSHQVTQMGQEVILRCVPISNHLYFYWYRQILGQKVEFLVSFYNNEISEKSEIFDDQFSVERPDGSNFTLKIRSTKLEDSAMYFCASSAGQANYGYTFGSGTRLTVV.

The rearrangement joins TRBV7-8 to TRBJ2-4, with a possible D match to TRBD2 (6 bases). Germline CDR1 reads SGHVS; CDR2 reads FQNEAQ. V dropped 4 bases and J dropped 3 bases, with 16 bases sitting between them. The CDR3 is made up of 16 amino acids. The DNA of the CDR3 is TGTGCCAGCAGCTCGCGGGATCAAGTCGGCAAAAACATTCAGTACTTC. This encodes CASSSRDQVGKNIQYF.

This clone occurred a few times. CDR3 residues: CASSETGHTQYF. The CDR3 DNA sequence: TGTGCCAGCAGCGAGACTGGTCATACGCAGTATTTT. This chain uses TRBV27 with TRBJ2-3; D uncertain. This CDR3 is 12 amino acids long. Trimming pared 6 bases from V and 7 bases from J, leaving 11 bases between. From germline, CDR1 is MNHEY and CDR2 SMNVEV (reference sequence).

The chain carries TRBV28 and TRBJ1-1, with no clear D. V shed 6 bases and J shed 0 bases, with 8 bases lying between them. The CDR3 runs 13 residues. Germline V gene data show CDR1 as MDHEN and CDR2 as SYDVKM. Here the CDR3 DNA reads TGTGCCAGCAGGTCATTAATGAACACTGAAGCTTTCTTT. The encoded protein is CASRSLMNTEAFF. The entire variable domain, with the rest obtained from reference TRBV28 and TRBJ1-1, is as follows: DVKVTQSSRYLVKRTGEKVFLECVQDMDHENMFWYRQDPGLGLRLIYFSYDVKMKEKGDIPEGYSVSREKKERFSLILESASTNQTSMYLCASRSLMNTEAFFGQGTRLTVV.

This chain uses TRBV14 with TRBJ1-1, with TRBD1 matching 7 bases. CDR3 length: 14 amino acids. Germline loops: CDR1 SGHDN, CDR2 FVKESK. Trimming cost V 3 bases and J 4 bases; bases outside gene matches: 5. The CDR3 nucleotides are TGTGCCAGCAGCCATATACAGGGGTTCACTGAAGCTTTCTTT. Protein sequence: CASSHIQGFTEAFF.

This clone has a single count. The chain recombines TRBV30 with TRBJ2-2; no reliable D call. V lost 3 bases and J lost 7, with 15 bases in between. Looked up from germline, CDR1 is GTSNPN and CDR2 is SVGIG (reference sequence). The CDR3 runs to 14 residues. CDR3 region: CAWSSVVGIGELFF. The DNA for the CDR3 is TGTGCCTGGAGCTCCGTCGTGGGGATCGGGGAGCTGTTTTTT.

The chain recombines TRBV29-1 with TRBJ2-1; 12 bases align to TRBD2. The CDR3 is made up of 14 amino acids. CDR1 SQVTM and CDR2 ANQGSEA come from the germline V gene. J was trimmed by 10 bases and V by 6 bases; bases with no gene match: 10. The CDR3: CSVRLAGVGGEQFF. The CDR3 DNA follows: TGCAGCGTGCGACTAGCGGGAGTAGGAGGGGAGCAGTTCTTC.

The chain recombines TRBV11-2 with TRBJ2-7; unclear D gene. V was shortened by 0 bases and J by 0 bases, with 12 bases between the two germline ends. CDR3 size: 16 residues. The V gene's germline CDR1 is SGHAT and CDR2 FQNNGV. CDR3 nucleotide sequence: TGTGCCAGCAGCTTAGATTGGACGGCTAGCTCCTACGAGCAGTACTTC. Its translation is CASSLDWTASSYEQYF.

A note on this clone: The junction shows a germline mismatch at one end, possibly a read error. The chain has TRBV5-1 and TRBJ2-2; 11 nucleotides match TRBD2. From germline, CDR1 is SGHRS and CDR2 YFSETQ. This CDR3 is built from 15 residues. The CDR3 coding sequence is TGCGCCAGCAGGTTGGGACTAGCGGACACCGGGGAGCTGTTTTTT. It translates to CASRLGLADTGELFF.

The chain uses TRBV4-1 and TRBJ2-7; 12 positions agree with TRBD1. V was pared by 0 bases and J by 4 bases, with 7 bases of the junction left unmatched. The germline V gene has CDR1 MGHRA and CDR2 YSYEKL. The CDR3 length is 17 residues. CDR3 amino acids: CASSQDLGQGAQYEQYF. In DNA form, the CDR3 reads TGCGCCAGCAGCCAAGATCTGGGACAGGGGGCGCAGTACGAGCAGTACTTC.

V gene TRBV7-8 combines with J gene TRBJ2-7; D possibly uses TRBD1 or TRBD2 (6 bases each). The CDR3 runs 14 residues. Germline-derived CDR1 and CDR2 are SGHVS and FQNEAQ. With 5 bases removed from V and 2 bases from J, the gap between germline ends came to 13 bases. The CDR3 DNA reads as TGTGCCAGCAGCCCTCTAGGGGGGCCCTACGAGCAGTACTTC. It yields the protein CASSPLGGPYEQYF.

The V call is TRBV18, the J call TRBJ2-2, with no clear D. V was cut by 3 bases and J by 7 bases, with 18 bases left in between. The CDR3 extends over 16 amino acids. Germline V CDR1 and CDR2: KGHSH, LQKENI. CDR3: CASSPTGPVGIGELFF. In nucleotides, the CDR3 is TGTGCCAGCTCACCCACTGGACCCGTGGGGATCGGGGAGCTGTTTTTT.

The chain joins TRBV27 to TRBJ2-1, with D perhaps TRBD2 (5 bases). Looked up from germline, CDR1 is MNHEY and CDR2 is SMNVEV (reference sequence). This CDR3 has 15 residues. The germline V and J ends were trimmed by 6 bases and 0 bases, with 12 bases remaining between them. The CDR3 here is CASRAEPLSYNEQFF. CDR3 nucleotides: TGTGCCAGCAGAGCGGAACCGCTCTCCTACAATGAGCAGTTCTTC.

This sequence joins TRBV6-5 and TRBJ2-3; D may be TRBD1 (6 bases). In germline, CDR1 is MNHEY, CDR2 SVGAGI. The V and J ends lost 4 bases and 0 bases respectively, with 8 bases between them. The CDR3 length is 14 residues. In DNA form, the CDR3 reads TGTGCCAGCAGTTTCAGGGGTAGCACAGATACGCAGTATTTT. Its protein is CASSFRGSTDTQYF.

This clone appeared once. Other DNA sequences from this sample encode an identical CDR3 as well. V and J are TRBV5-1 and TRBJ2-7; unclear D gene. V was cut by 0 bases and J by 4 bases, with 2 bases left in between. Germline-derived CDR1 and CDR2 are SGHRS and YFSETQ. The CDR3 is 11 amino acids. Here the CDR3 reads CASSLGYEQYF. Here the CDR3 DNA reads TGCGCCAGCAGCTTGGGGTACGAGCAGTACTTC.

The rearrangement uses TRBV11-1 and TRBJ2-2, with 12 bases aligning to TRBD2. The germline CDR1 and CDR2 sequences are SGHAT and FQDESV (reference sequence). V gave up 3 bases and J gave up 0 bases; unmatched junction bases: 5. The CDR3 extends over 18 amino acids. This CDR3 reads CASSFTLAGGTNTGELFF. The CDR3 DNA sequence: TGTGCCAGCAGCTTTACACTAGCGGGAGGAACGAACACCGGGGAGCTGTTTTTT.

This clone was seen once. The chain carries TRBV7-9 and TRBJ2-2; D possibly corresponds to TRBD1 (5 bases). V lost 8 bases to trimming and J lost 0 bases, with 16 bases between them. This CDR3 contains 16 residues. Germline V gene data show CDR1 as SEHNR and CDR2 as FQNEAQ (reference sequence). As DNA, the CDR3 is TGTGCCAGCCTTAAAACAGGAGCCTCGAACACCGGGGAGCTGTTTTTT. It is translated as CASLKTGASNTGELFF.

Written as DNA, the CDR3 is TGTGCCAGTAGTACCGTGGGGCCCTACGAGCAGTACTTC. This codes for CASSTVGPYEQYF. This sequence joins TRBV19 and TRBJ2-7, with D perhaps TRBD1 (5 bases). The CDR3 is 13 amino acids. V lost 4 bases and J lost 2, with 9 bases in between. Germline CDR1 reads LNHDA; CDR2 reads SQIVND (reference sequence).

The chain combines TRBV28 with TRBJ2-7; 13 bases fit TRBD2. This CDR3 has 17 residues. J lost 2 bases, V lost 6 bases, and 10 bases had no gene match. Germline CDR1 MDHEN, CDR2 SYDVKM. CDR3 residues: CASSPPTSGGLPYEQYF. DNA of the CDR3: TGTGCCAGCAGCCCGCCGACTAGCGGGGGGCTGCCCTACGAGCAGTACTTC.

The rearrangement uses TRBV2 and TRBJ2-3, with D unclear. The germline V gene has CDR1 SNHLY and CDR2 FYNNEI. CDR3 length: 14 amino acids. The ends were cut back, 7 bases at V and 2 bases at J, with 13 bases in the middle. The CDR3 sequence: CASTPRRFTDTQYF. The CDR3 DNA is TGTGCCAGCACCCCCCGGCGTTTCACAGATACGCAGTATTTT. Full variable domain (rest looked up from reference TRBV2 and TRBJ2-3): EPEVTQTPSHQVTQMGQEVILRCVPISNHLYFYWYRQILGQKVEFLVSFYNNEISEKSEIFDDQFSVERPDGSNFTLKIRSTKLEDSAMYFCASTPRRFTDTQYFGPGTRLTVL.

The V and J genes are TRBV6-6 and TRBJ1-2; no clear D gene. Trimming stripped 6 bases from V and 3 bases from J, with 11 bases between. The length of the CDR3 is 13 residues. Per the germline V gene, CDR1 is MNHNY and CDR2 is SVGAGI (reference sequence). The CDR3 coding sequence is TGTGCCAGCAGCGCCTCAGAGGACTATGGCTACACCTTC. Translated, it gives CASSASEDYGYTF.

The CDR3 protein is CATSRGIAGGRGNEQFF. The CDR3 DNA reads TGTGCCACCAGCAGAGGCATAGCGGGAGGGCGTGGCAATGAGCAGTTCTTC. This chain joins TRBV15 and TRBJ2-1; 11 bases line up with TRBD2. CDR3 length equals 17 residues. Germline assignment: CDR1 LNHNV and CDR2 YYDKDF (reference sequence). The V segment lost 1 base and the J segment 6 bases; nucleotides outside the gene matches: 8.

V is TRBV28 and J is TRBJ2-1; TRBD2 matches at 11 bases. The V gene's germline CDR1 is MDHEN and CDR2 SYDVKM. With 4 bases clipped from V and 7 bases from J, the junction kept 9 bases outside the gene matches. This CDR3 is built from 16 residues. This chain's CDR3 is CASSSRYRTSGNEQFF. In nucleotides, the CDR3 is TGTGCCAGCAGTTCTCGCTATCGGACTAGCGGGAATGAGCAGTTCTTC.